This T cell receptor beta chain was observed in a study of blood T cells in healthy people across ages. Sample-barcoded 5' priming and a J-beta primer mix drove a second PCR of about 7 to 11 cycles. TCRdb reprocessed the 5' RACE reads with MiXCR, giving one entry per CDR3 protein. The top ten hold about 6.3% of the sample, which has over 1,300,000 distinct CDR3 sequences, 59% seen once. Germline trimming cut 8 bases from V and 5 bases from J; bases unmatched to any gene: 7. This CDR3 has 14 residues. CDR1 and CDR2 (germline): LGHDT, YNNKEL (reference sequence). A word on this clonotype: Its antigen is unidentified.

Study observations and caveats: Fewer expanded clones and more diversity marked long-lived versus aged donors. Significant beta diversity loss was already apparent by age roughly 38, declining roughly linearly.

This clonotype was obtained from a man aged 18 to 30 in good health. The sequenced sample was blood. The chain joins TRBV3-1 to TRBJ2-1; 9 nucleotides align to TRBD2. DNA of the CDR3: TGTGCCAGCCACCTAGCGGGGTCTCACAATGAGCAGTTCTTC. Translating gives CASHLAGSHNEQFF.